These 25 T cell receptor beta chains came from one sample sequenced in a study of cytomegalovirus exposure and HLA in healthy donors. Sequencing used immunoSEQ multiplex PCR; TCRdb keeps in-frame clones, though not all of them. The table records about 360,000 clones, approximately 90% of them present only once. The sample comprised PBMCs. The source is a woman aged 18-35 years in good health and CMV-seronegative.

V gene TRBV20-1 combines with J gene TRBJ1-1; D uncertain. V was trimmed by 5 bases and J by 5 bases, leaving 9 bases between them. Germline V lookup: CDR1 DFQATT, CDR2 SNEGSKA (reference sequence). This CDR3 spans 11 amino acids. This CDR3 reads CSADKRTEAFF. The CDR3 nucleotides are TGCAGTGCTGATAAGAGGACTGAAGCTTTCTTT.

The chain recombines TRBV6-1 with TRBJ1-2; D uncertain. The CDR3 length is 14 residues. V dropped 3 bases and J dropped 7 bases, with 15 bases sitting between them. Germline V gene data show CDR1 as MNHNS and CDR2 as SASEGT. CDR3 bases: TGTGCCAGCAGTGATCTATCGACTATAGCTGGCTACACCTTC. Its translation: CASSDLSTIAGYTF.

This clone was seen a single time. The chain joins TRBV7-8 to TRBJ2-7; 7 bases fit TRBD2. CDR3 length: 16 amino acids. Looked up from germline, CDR1 is SGHVS and CDR2 is FQNEAQ. Trimming took 4 bases from V and 3 from J; bases not matched to a gene: 12. CDR3 DNA sequence: TGTGCCAGCAGCTCCCTTCCAAAGCGGGATAGCTACGAGCAGTACTTC. This sequence encodes CASSSLPKRDSYEQYF. The whole variable domain, remainder taken from reference TRBV7-8 and TRBJ2-7, is GAGVSQSPRYKVAKRGQDVALRCDPISGHVSLFWYQQALGQGPEFLTYFQNEAQLDKSGLPSDRFFAERPEGSVSTLKIQRTQQEDSAVYLCASSSLPKRDSYEQYFGPGTRLTVT.

V is TRBV6-5 and J is TRBJ2-2, with TRBD1 identical over 8 bases. The V gene's germline CDR1 is MNHEY and CDR2 SVGAGI. The CDR3 covers 13 residues. V shed 6 bases and J 5 bases; nucleotides not matched to a gene: 2. The CDR3 region has the DNA TGTGCCAGCAGGGGACAGGTAACCGGGGAGCTGTTTTTT. Residues: CASRGQVTGELFF.

The sample holds one count of this clone. The chain uses TRBV10-3 and TRBJ2-7, with 8 bases that match TRBD2. The CDR3 totals 18 residues. V dropped 0 bases and J dropped 3; count of bases not matched to a gene: 13. CDR1 ENHRY and CDR2 SYGVKD come from the germline V gene. CDR3 loop: CAISESTRRTSGIYEQYF. CDR3 coding DNA: TGTGCCATCAGTGAGTCGACTCGTAGAACTAGCGGAATCTACGAGCAGTACTTC.

This rearrangement joins TRBV19 to TRBJ2-7; tentatively, D is TRBD1 (6 bases). Germline loops: CDR1 LNHDA, CDR2 SQIVND (reference sequence). Trimming shortened V by 9 bases and J by 4 bases, and 19 bases separated the two germline ends. The CDR3 is made up of 14 amino acids. The CDR3 loop is CASAPFGQKYEQYF. In nucleotides, the CDR3 is TGTGCCAGCGCTCCTTTCGGACAGAAATACGAGCAGTACTTC.

The V gene is TRBV6-5, the J gene TRBJ2-7; 10 bases match TRBD2. Germline CDR1 is MNHEY and CDR2 is SVGAGI. This CDR3 is 13 amino acids long. V lost 6 bases, J lost 6 bases, and 5 bases stayed unmatched. The chain's CDR3 is CASSSGRVSEQYF. CDR3 DNA sequence: TGTGCCAGCAGCAGCGGGAGGGTCAGCGAGCAGTACTTC.

CDR3 DNA: TGTGCCAGCAGCTTTTTACTCGGGACAGGTTTCAATCAGCCCCAGCATTTT. This sequence encodes CASSFLLGTGFNQPQHF. The chain couples TRBV7-9 to TRBJ1-5; 8 bases agree with TRBD1. The germline CDR1 and CDR2 sequences are SEHNR and FQNEAQ (reference sequence). J was trimmed by 3 bases and V by 3 bases; bases with no gene match: 10. The CDR3 is made up of 17 amino acids. The full variable domain, rest sourced from reference TRBV7-9 and TRBJ1-5, is DTGVSQNPRHKITKRGQNVTFRCDPISEHNRLYWYRQTLGQGPEFLTYFQNEAQLEKSRLLSDRFSAERPKGSFSTLEIQRTEQGDSAMYLCASSFLLGTGFNQPQHFGDGTRLSIL.

J is TRBJ2-7 and V is TRBV29-1, with 8 nucleotides matching TRBD1. The CDR3 runs to 14 residues. V lost 7 bases and J lost 0; bases outside the gene matches: 8. Germline CDR1 is SQVTM and CDR2 is ANQGSEA. In nucleotides, the CDR3 is TGCAGCGCCAACCAGGGGGCCGGCTCCTACGAGCAGTACTTC. Amino acids: CSANQGAGSYEQYF.

V usage is TRBV5-1 and J usage is TRBJ1-6; D is perhaps TRBD1 (6 bases). The CDR3 extends over 18 amino acids. V was shortened by 1 base and J by 8 bases, with 22 bases between the two germline ends. The germline CDR1 and CDR2 sequences are SGHRS and YFSETQ. The DNA of the CDR3 is TGCGCCAGCAGCTTGTTATCCAGGGGCCCTGAGGGGGATTCACCCCTCCACTTT. This gives the protein CASSLLSRGPEGDSPLHF. Variable domain in full (rest from reference TRBV5-1 and TRBJ1-6): KAGVTQTPRYLIKTRGQQVTLSCSPISGHRSVSWYQQTPGQGLQFLFEYFSETQRNKGNFPGRFSGRQFSNSRSEMNVSTLELGDSALYLCASSLLSRGPEGDSPLHFGNGTRLTVT.

The chain joins TRBV5-4 to TRBJ2-7; 8 bases map to TRBD1. The CDR3 runs to 14 residues. Germline assignment: CDR1 SGHNT and CDR2 YYREEE (reference sequence). V trimming: 2 bases; J trimming: 7 bases; junction bases outside the gene matches: 8. The CDR3 sequence is CASSFWTGSEEQYF. CDR3 DNA: TGTGCCAGCAGCTTCTGGACAGGGAGTGAGGAGCAGTACTTC. Drawing the rest from reference TRBV5-4 and TRBJ2-7, the complete variable domain is ETGVTQSPTHLIKTRGQQVTLRCSSQSGHNTVSWYQQALGQGPQFIFQYYREEENGRGNFPPRFSGLQFPNYSSELNVNALELDDSALYLCASSFWTGSEEQYFGPGTRLTVT.

The J gene is TRBJ2-7, the V gene TRBV15; 7 bases fit TRBD2. V lost 0 bases and J lost 4; bases outside the gene matches: 9. The CDR3 has 16 residues. The germline CDR1 and CDR2 sequences are LNHNV and YYDKDF (reference sequence). The DNA of the CDR3 is TGTGCCACCAGCAGAGATACTAGCGCATCTAGTTACGAGCAGTACTTC. It is translated as CATSRDTSASSYEQYF.

This rearrangement joins TRBV25-1 to TRBJ2-3; D might be TRBD2 (6 bases). This CDR3 comprises 17 residues. V gave up 3 bases and J gave up 4 bases, with 20 bases separating them. Germline CDR1 MGHDK, CDR2 SYGVNS. The CDR3 is CASSETMPGAGPDTQYF. As DNA, the CDR3 is TGTGCCAGCAGTGAGACTATGCCGGGCGCGGGGCCAGATACGCAGTATTTT.

The CDR3 sequence is CAIKTGPNYGYTF. The CDR3 DNA is TGTGCCATCAAGACAGGACCTAACTATGGCTACACCTTC. This chain uses TRBV6-1 with TRBJ1-2, with D tentatively TRBD1 (6 bases). V was pared by 10 bases and J by 0 bases, with 12 bases between. The CDR3 sequence is 13 residues long. Germline assignment: CDR1 MNHNS and CDR2 SASEGT.

The genes are TRBV13 and TRBJ1-3, with 7 positions matching TRBD1. V lost 1 base to trimming and J lost 3 bases; unmatched junction nucleotides: 3. CDR1 PRHDT and CDR2 FYEKMQ come from the germline V gene (reference sequence). The CDR3 contains 15 residues. CDR3 residues: CASSLVRGVGNTIYF. CDR3 bases: TGTGCCAGCAGCTTAGTCAGGGGGGTTGGAAACACCATATATTTT.

This rearrangement joins TRBV5-1 to TRBJ1-1; D remains unclear. The V end lost 1 base, the J end lost 3 bases, and 7 bases lay between the germline ends. The CDR3 contains 13 residues. Germline V gene sequence: CDR1 SGHRS, CDR2 YFSETQ. The CDR3 reads CASSLLADTEAFF. The DNA for the CDR3 is TGCGCCAGCAGCTTGCTAGCGGACACTGAAGCTTTCTTT.

This clone was seen a handful of times. The chain has TRBV11-2 and TRBJ2-1, with TRBD2 matching over 7 bases. J was trimmed by 0 bases and V by 4 bases; bases with no gene match: 9. Germline loops: CDR1 SGHAT, CDR2 FQNNGV. This CDR3 is built from 17 residues. CDR3 in DNA: TGTGCCAGCAGCTCTCACCGGGACTACCGCTCCTACAATGAGCAGTTCTTC. It encodes CASSSHRDYRSYNEQFF.

The chain uses TRBV29-1 and TRBJ2-2; unclear D gene. V lost 4 bases, J lost 11 bases, and 11 bases lay in between. The CDR3 covers 11 residues. Germline CDR1 reads SQVTM; CDR2 reads ANQGSEA. Here the CDR3 DNA reads TGCAGCGTTGGTACTGACATAGAGCTGTTTTTT. Its protein product is CSVGTDIELFF.

The gene calls are TRBV9 and TRBJ1-2; TRBD1 matches 7 bases. CDR1 is SGDLS, CDR2 YYNGEE, per germline. Losses at the gene ends were 1 base for V and 0 bases for J; bases not matched to a gene: 3. The CDR3 has 15 amino acids. The CDR3 here is CASSVSGQSNYGYTF. CDR3 DNA sequence: TGTGCCAGCAGCGTATCGGGACAGTCTAACTATGGCTACACCTTC.

The rearrangement joins TRBV19 to TRBJ2-5; 7 bases match TRBD2. Germline V gene lookup returns CDR1 LNHDA and CDR2 SQIVND (reference sequence). This CDR3 comprises 15 residues. J was trimmed by 1 base and V by 3 bases; bases with no gene match: 5. The CDR3 nucleotides are TGTGCCAGTAGTATCCTAGCGGACTTCCAAGAGACCCAGTACTTC. Protein sequence: CASSILADFQETQYF.

About this clone: This sample includes further DNA sequences coding for the same CDR3. V gene TRBV27 combines with J gene TRBJ2-3, with unresolved D. Per germline, CDR1 MNHEY and CDR2 SMNVEV (reference sequence). V lost 4 bases, J lost 6 bases, and 5 bases lay in between. CDR3 length: 11 residues. CDR3 sequence reads: CASSSLDTQYF. The DNA for the CDR3 is TGTGCCAGCAGTTCCTTGGATACGCAGTATTTT.

The chain carries TRBV29-1 and TRBJ1-2, with TRBD1 as a possible D gene (5 bases). The germline gives CDR1 SQVTM, CDR2 ANQGSEA. The V and J ends lost 6 bases and 0 bases respectively, with 23 bases between them. This CDR3 is built from 17 residues. CDR3 residues: CSVPAGGNSQTNYGYTF. Written as DNA, the CDR3 is TGCAGCGTCCCTGCGGGGGGGAATTCGCAGACTAACTATGGCTACACCTTC.

The chain recombines TRBV5-5 with TRBJ1-5, with D tentatively TRBD1 (6 bases). Germline CDR1 reads SGHKS; CDR2 reads YYEKEE (reference sequence). Trimming shortened V by 4 bases and J by 5 bases, and 19 bases separated the two germline ends. The CDR3 is 16 amino acids. CDR3 residues: CASSIGGAFGYQPQHF. For the CDR3, the DNA is TGTGCCAGCAGCATTGGGGGGGCTTTCGGGTATCAGCCCCAGCATTTT.

The chain couples TRBV5-1 to TRBJ1-2, with D tentatively TRBD1 (5 bases). The CDR3 loop spans 14 amino acids. The V end was cut by 4 bases, the J end by 4 bases, with 14 bases between. Germline CDR1 is SGHRS and CDR2 is YFSETQ. CDR3 in DNA: TGCGCCAGCAGCCCAAACTCAAGGGGCTATGGCTACACCTTC. Translated: CASSPNSRGYGYTF.

V usage is TRBV5-4 and J usage is TRBJ2-3, with TRBD2 matching 8 bases. This CDR3 contains 14 residues. The germline V gene has CDR1 SGHNT and CDR2 YYREEE (reference sequence). Losses at the gene ends were 4 bases for V and 5 bases for J; bases not matched to a gene: 6. CDR3 sequence reads: CASSPGLAGDTQYF. The CDR3 DNA reads TGTGCCAGCAGCCCCGGACTAGCAGGAGATACGCAGTATTTT. The whole variable domain, remainder taken from reference TRBV5-4 and TRBJ2-3, is ETGVTQSPTHLIKTRGQQVTLRCSSQSGHNTVSWYQQALGQGPQFIFQYYREEENGRGNFPPRFSGLQFPNYSSELNVNALELDDSALYLCASSPGLAGDTQYFGPGTRLTVL.